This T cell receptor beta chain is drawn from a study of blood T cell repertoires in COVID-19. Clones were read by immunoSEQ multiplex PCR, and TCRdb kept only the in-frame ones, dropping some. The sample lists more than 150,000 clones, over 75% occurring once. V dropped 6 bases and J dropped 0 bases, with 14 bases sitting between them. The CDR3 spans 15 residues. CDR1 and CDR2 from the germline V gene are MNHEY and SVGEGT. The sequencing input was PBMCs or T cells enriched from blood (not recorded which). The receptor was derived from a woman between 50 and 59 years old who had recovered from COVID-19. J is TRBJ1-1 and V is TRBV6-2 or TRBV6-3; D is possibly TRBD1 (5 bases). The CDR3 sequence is CASSENRGMNTEAFF. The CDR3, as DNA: TGTGCCAGCAGCGAAAACCGGGGGATGAACACTGAAGCTTTCTTT.